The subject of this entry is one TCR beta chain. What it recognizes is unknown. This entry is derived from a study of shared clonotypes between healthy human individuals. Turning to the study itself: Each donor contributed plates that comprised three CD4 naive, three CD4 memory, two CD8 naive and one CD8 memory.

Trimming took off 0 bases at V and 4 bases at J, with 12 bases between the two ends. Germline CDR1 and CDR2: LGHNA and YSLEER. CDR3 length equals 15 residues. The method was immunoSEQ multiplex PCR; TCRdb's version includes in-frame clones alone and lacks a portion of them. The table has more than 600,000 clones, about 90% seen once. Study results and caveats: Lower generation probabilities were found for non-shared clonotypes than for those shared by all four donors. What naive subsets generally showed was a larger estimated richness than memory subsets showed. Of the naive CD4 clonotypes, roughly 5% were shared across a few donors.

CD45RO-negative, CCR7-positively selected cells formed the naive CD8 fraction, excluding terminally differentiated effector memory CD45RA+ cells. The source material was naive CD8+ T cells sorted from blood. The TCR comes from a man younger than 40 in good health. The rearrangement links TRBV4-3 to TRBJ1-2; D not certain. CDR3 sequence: CASSQDHGRIYGYTF. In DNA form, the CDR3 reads TGCGCCAGCAGCCAAGACCACGGACGGATCTATGGCTACACCTTC.